A single sample gave rise to the 24 T cell receptor beta chains below, sequenced in a study of cytotoxic CD8 clonotypes in ibrutinib-treated CLL. The repertoire was sequenced with immunoSEQ multiplex PCR; TCRdb's copy has only in-frame clones and lacks some. The sample records under 300,000 clones, roughly 70% being singletons. The material was PBMCs, obtained after 24 months of ibrutinib treatment. These receptor sequences come from a human donor with chronic lymphocytic leukemia.

The J gene is TRBJ1-5, the V gene TRBV5-1; D unresolved. Germline assignment: CDR1 SGHRS and CDR2 YFSETQ. Trimming shortened V by 0 bases and J by 6 bases, and 10 bases separated the two germline ends. This CDR3 contains 14 residues. The CDR3 is CASSLGSSGQPQHF. The DNA of the CDR3 is TGCGCCAGCAGCTTGGGCAGCTCAGGTCAGCCCCAGCATTTT.

In its sample, this clone was seen a few times. The rearrangement links TRBV28 to TRBJ2-7; D possibly corresponds to TRBD1 (5 bases). Germline CDR1 is MDHEN and CDR2 is SYDVKM. The V end was cut by 5 bases, the J end by 4 bases, with 9 bases between. This CDR3 comprises 12 residues. The CDR3 protein is CASSKKGYEQYF. DNA of the CDR3: TGTGCCAGCAGTAAGAAGGGGTACGAGCAGTACTTC.

This sequence joins TRBV4-1 and TRBJ2-1; 10 positions agree with TRBD2. Per germline, CDR1 MGHRA and CDR2 YSYEKL. J gave up 2 bases and V 0 bases, and 4 bases lay outside the gene matches. The CDR3 is 17 residues long. The CDR3 reads CASSQEVSGRAYNEQFF. The CDR3 DNA is TGCGCCAGCAGCCAAGAGGTCAGCGGGAGGGCCTACAATGAGCAGTTCTTC.

The V gene is TRBV6-5, the J gene TRBJ1-2; perhaps TRBD1 as D (5 bases). CDR1 MNHEY and CDR2 SVGAGI come from the germline V gene. The CDR3 has 13 amino acids. With 10 bases removed from V and 3 bases from J, the gap between germline ends came to 15 bases. CDR3 sequence (DNA): TGTGCCACCTCCGGGCGGGGGTACTATGGCTACACCTTC. This gives the protein CATSGRGYYGYTF.

V is TRBV15 and J is TRBJ2-1, with TRBD2 matching over 7 bases. Trimming at V came to 2 bases and at J to 9 bases, leaving 7 bases not matched to a gene. CDR1 and CDR2 from the germline V gene are LNHNV and YYDKDF (reference sequence). The CDR3 runs to 14 residues. The CDR3 DNA is TGTGCCACCAGCAGATCCCTTGGGGGGGTTGAGCAGTTCTTC. Translation: CATSRSLGGVEQFF.

A few counts support this clone. The chain joins TRBV2 to TRBJ2-3, with D maybe TRBD2 (6 bases). The CDR3 extends over 16 amino acids. V was cut by 5 bases and J by 5 bases, with 20 bases left in between. Per germline, CDR1 SNHLY and CDR2 FYNNEI. For the CDR3, the DNA is TGTGCCAGCAGTTTAGGTAGCGGAAGTACACAAGATACGCAGTATTTT. This gives the protein CASSLGSGSTQDTQYF.

The gene calls are TRBV10-3 and TRBJ2-1; TRBD2 might be the D (6 bases). This CDR3 comprises 16 residues. Trimming pared 7 bases from V and 1 base from J, leaving 17 bases between. Per germline, CDR1 ENHRY and CDR2 SYGVKD. CDR3 region: CAIMAETGTSYNEQFF. The CDR3 nucleotides read TGTGCCATCATGGCGGAGACCGGGACTTCCTACAATGAGCAGTTCTTC.

The chain links TRBV4-2 to TRBJ2-5; TRBD1 aligns across 9 bases. This CDR3 has 16 residues. After removal of 0 bases from V and 5 bases from J, the junction contained 7 bases not matched to a gene. The germline V gene encodes CDR1 LGHNA and CDR2 YNFKEQ. CDR3 in amino acids: CASSQDGDRDRETQYF. The DNA for the CDR3 is TGTGCCAGCAGCCAAGATGGGGACAGGGATAGGGAGACCCAGTACTTC.

The V call is TRBV5-4, the J call TRBJ2-1; 12 bases agree with TRBD2. The germline V gene has CDR1 SGHNT and CDR2 YYREEE (reference sequence). The CDR3 extends over 15 amino acids. Trimming took 7 bases from V and 6 from J; bases not matched to a gene: 8. The DNA for the CDR3 is TGTGCCAGCGGGGGGACTAGCGGGTACATCAATGAGCAGTTCTTC. This encodes CASGGTSGYINEQFF.

This rearrangement joins TRBV7-9 to TRBJ1-1; D unclear. Germline-derived CDR1 and CDR2 are SEHNR and FQNEAQ (reference sequence). Trimming stripped 1 base from V and 0 bases from J, with 6 bases between. The CDR3 consists of 14 residues. The CDR3 nucleotides read TGTGCCAGCAGCTTAGAGGCTATGAACACTGAAGCTTTCTTT. Protein product: CASSLEAMNTEAFF.

The chain carries TRBV6-5 and TRBJ1-4; D is unresolved. The CDR3 has 14 residues. Deletions cut 2 bases from V and 7 bases from J, with 11 bases between. CDR1 is MNHEY and CDR2 is SVGAGI in the germline V gene. CDR3 in amino acids: CASSYRERSEKLFF. The CDR3, as DNA: TGTGCCAGCAGTTACAGGGAAAGGTCTGAAAAACTGTTTTTT.

This clone was seen more than once but under ten times. V is TRBV7-2 and J is TRBJ2-3, with unresolved D. Germline V CDR1 and CDR2: SGHTA, FQGNSA. The CDR3 is 15 residues long. Trimming removed 3 bases at V and 0 bases at J, with 10 bases between. The CDR3 nucleotides read TGTGCCAGCAGCTTTGTCGGAAGCAGCACAGATACGCAGTATTTT. Its protein product is CASSFVGSSTDTQYF.

The V call is TRBV10-3, the J call TRBJ2-5, with 7 bases fitting TRBD2. The V gene end was trimmed by 4 bases and the J gene end by 7 bases; junction bases not matched to a gene: 9. There are 14 residues in the CDR3. Germline values: CDR1 ENHRY, CDR2 SYGVKD. The CDR3 loop reads CAISGTPGEGTQYF. In DNA form, the CDR3 reads TGTGCCATCAGTGGGACTCCTGGGGAGGGGACCCAGTACTTC.

V and J are TRBV5-6 and TRBJ2-1, with 7 bases that match TRBD2. Per germline, CDR1 SGHDT and CDR2 YYEEEE. The trim removed 4 bases at V and 4 bases at J, leaving 8 bases unmatched. The CDR3 contains 15 residues. The CDR3 spells CASSPSSGVYNEQFF. The CDR3 DNA reads as TGTGCCAGCAGCCCCTCTAGCGGCGTATACAATGAGCAGTTCTTC.

This clone was seen a few times. Given a much more abundant clone one base away, this may be a read error. At the DNA level, this CDR3 is encoded by other sequences in the same sample as well. This chain links TRBV18 with TRBJ1-5, with 10 bases matching TRBD1. Germline values: CDR1 KGHSH, CDR2 LQKENI. Trimming removed 3 bases from V and 2 bases from J; junction bases left unmatched: 1. This CDR3 is built from 15 residues. DNA of the CDR3: TGTGCCAGCTCACCGGACAGGGGGGGCAATCAGCCCCAGCATTTT. Protein: CASSPDRGGNQPQHF.

The gene calls are TRBV19 and TRBJ1-1; D may be TRBD1 (5 bases). V lost 3 bases and J lost 6, with 14 bases in between. The CDR3 loop spans 14 amino acids. Germline assignment: CDR1 LNHDA and CDR2 SQIVND (reference sequence). The CDR3 is CASSIEGLVSEAFF. The CDR3 DNA reads TGTGCCAGTAGTATTGAGGGGTTGGTGTCTGAAGCTTTCTTT.

In DNA, the CDR3 is TGTGCCAGCACCCCGTACAGGGGGGATAATGAAAAACTGTTTTTT. It codes for CASTPYRGDNEKLFF. The chain joins TRBV28 to TRBJ1-4; 8 bases match TRBD1. The ends lost 7 bases at V and 4 bases at J; junction bases unmatched: 8. The germline V gene encodes CDR1 MDHEN and CDR2 SYDVKM. The CDR3 spans 15 residues.

This clone came up once. The genes are TRBV20-1 and TRBJ2-1; 9 bases align to TRBD1. V lost 7 bases to trimming and J lost 8 bases; unmatched junction nucleotides: 3. The germline CDR1 and CDR2 sequences are DFQATT and SNEGSKA (reference sequence). CDR3 length: 11 residues. In nucleotides, the CDR3 is TGCAGTGTACAGGGGGCCGATGAGCAGTTCTTC. This gives the protein CSVQGADEQFF.

The CDR3 DNA reads TGTGCCAGCAGTTGGCGGGGACAGGCGGGCTACACCTTC. Its protein is CASSWRGQAGYTF. This chain joins TRBV6-5 and TRBJ1-2, with 8 bases that match TRBD1. CDR3 length: 13 amino acids. Germline V gives CDR1 MNHEY, CDR2 SVGAGI. V lost 4 bases to trimming and J lost 8 bases; unmatched junction nucleotides: 6.

The chain carries TRBV7-9 and TRBJ2-3; 9 bases align to TRBD2. Germline lookup yields CDR1 SEHNR and CDR2 FQNEAQ (reference sequence). The J segment lost 0 bases and the V segment lost 4 bases, leaving 8 bases of the junction unmatched. This CDR3 region has 17 residues. The CDR3 DNA sequence: TGTGCCAGCAGCTCCAAGACTAGCGGCTCTAGCACAGATACGCAGTATTTT. This sequence encodes CASSSKTSGSSTDTQYF.

The chain has TRBV5-1 and TRBJ2-7; D not certain. V lost 0 bases and J 5 bases, leaving 3 bases between the germline ends. The CDR3 extends over 11 amino acids. CDR1 SGHRS and CDR2 YFSETQ come from the germline V gene. For the CDR3, the DNA is TGCGCCAGCAGCTTGGAGGACGAGCAGTACTTC. This sequence encodes CASSLEDEQYF. The full variable domain, rest sourced from reference TRBV5-1 and TRBJ2-7, is KAGVTQTPRYLIKTRGQQVTLSCSPISGHRSVSWYQQTPGQGLQFLFEYFSETQRNKGNFPGRFSGRQFSNSRSEMNVSTLELGDSALYLCASSLEDEQYFGPGTRLTVT.

This clone was counted many times. This rearrangement joins TRBV30 to TRBJ1-1; D remains ambiguous. V was cut by 8 bases and J by 3 bases, with 13 bases left in between. Germline V CDR1 and CDR2: GTSNPN, SVGIG (reference sequence). The CDR3 runs 12 residues. CDR3 bases: TGTGCCCAGGCAGTCGATCACACTGAAGCTTTCTTT. Protein sequence: CAQAVDHTEAFF. The whole variable domain, remainder taken from reference TRBV30 and TRBJ1-1, is SQTIHQWPATLVQPVGSPLSLECTVEGTSNPNLYWYRQAAGRGLQLLFYSVGIGQISSEVPQNLSASRPQDRQFILSSKKLLLSDSGFYLCAQAVDHTEAFFGQGTRLTVV.

The chain links TRBV9 to TRBJ2-7; 7 bases fit TRBD1. This CDR3 has 17 amino acids. Trimming cost V 2 bases and J 0 bases; bases outside gene matches: 11. The V gene's germline CDR1 is SGDLS and CDR2 YYNGEE. The CDR3 sequence is CASSVGLGTDISYEQYF. CDR3 nucleotides: TGTGCCAGCAGCGTCGGCCTTGGGACAGACATCTCCTACGAGCAGTACTTC.

In this sample, this clone turned up a few times. Other DNA sequences in this specimen translate into the identical CDR3. The V gene is TRBV20-1, the J gene TRBJ2-5; D remains ambiguous. This CDR3 has 11 residues. V lost 3 bases and J lost 5, with 7 bases in between. The germline gives CDR1 DFQATT, CDR2 SNEGSKA (reference sequence). The DNA for the CDR3 is TGCAGTGCTAGGGAGTCGGAGACCCAGTACTTC. Its translation: CSARESETQYF.